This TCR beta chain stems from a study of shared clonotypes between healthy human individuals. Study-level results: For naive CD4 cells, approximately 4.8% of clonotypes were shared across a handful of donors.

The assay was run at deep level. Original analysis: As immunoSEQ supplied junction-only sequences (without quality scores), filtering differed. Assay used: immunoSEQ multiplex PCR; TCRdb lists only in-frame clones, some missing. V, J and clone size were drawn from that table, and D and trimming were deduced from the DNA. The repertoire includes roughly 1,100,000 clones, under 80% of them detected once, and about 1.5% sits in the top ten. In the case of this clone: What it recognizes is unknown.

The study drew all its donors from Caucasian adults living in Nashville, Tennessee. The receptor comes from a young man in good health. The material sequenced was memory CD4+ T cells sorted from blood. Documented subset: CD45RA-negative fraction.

CDR3 DNA: TGTGCCTGGCGGAATAGCGGGGGGGCCATGGAGACCCAGTACTTC. Translation: CAWRNSGGAMETQYF. This chain joins TRBV30 and TRBJ2-5; 11 bases are shared with TRBD2. Trimming cost V 5 bases and J 5 bases; bases outside gene matches: 10. The germline CDR1 and CDR2 sequences are GTSNPN and SVGIG (reference sequence). The CDR3 is made up of 15 amino acids.